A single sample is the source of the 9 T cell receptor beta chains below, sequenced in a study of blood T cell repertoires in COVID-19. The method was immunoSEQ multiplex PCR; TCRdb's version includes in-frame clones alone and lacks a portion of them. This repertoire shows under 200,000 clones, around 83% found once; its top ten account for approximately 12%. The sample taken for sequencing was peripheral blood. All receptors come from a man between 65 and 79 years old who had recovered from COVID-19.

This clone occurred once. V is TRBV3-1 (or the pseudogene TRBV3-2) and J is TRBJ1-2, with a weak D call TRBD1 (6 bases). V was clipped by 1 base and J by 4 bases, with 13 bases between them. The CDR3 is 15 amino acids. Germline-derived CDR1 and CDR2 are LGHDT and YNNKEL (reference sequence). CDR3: CASSQGQGSIYGYTF. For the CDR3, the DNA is TGTGCCAGCAGCCAAGGGCAGGGGAGTATCTATGGCTACACCTTC.

The CDR3 reads CASSTRGSTNTGELFF. The CDR3 coding sequence is TGTGCCAGCAGCACCAGAGGGTCCACGAACACCGGGGAGCTGTTTTTT. This chain connects TRBV7-8 to TRBJ2-2, with a weak D call TRBD2 (5 bases). Germline-derived CDR1 and CDR2 are SGHVS and FQNEAQ. Between the trimmed V and J ends, which lost 5 bases and 0 bases, there was a span of 13 bases. This CDR3 has 16 residues.

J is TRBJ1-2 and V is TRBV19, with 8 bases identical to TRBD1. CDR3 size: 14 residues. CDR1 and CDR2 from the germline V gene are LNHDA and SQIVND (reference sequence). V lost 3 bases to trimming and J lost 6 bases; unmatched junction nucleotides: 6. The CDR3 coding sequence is TGTGCCAGTAGTATCGCAGGGGGCGTCAATGGCTACACCTTC. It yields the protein CASSIAGGVNGYTF.

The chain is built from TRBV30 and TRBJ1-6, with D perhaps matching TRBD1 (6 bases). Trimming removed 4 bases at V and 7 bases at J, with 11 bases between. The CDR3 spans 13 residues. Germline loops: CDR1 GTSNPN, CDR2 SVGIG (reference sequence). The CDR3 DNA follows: TGTGCCTGGAATGGACAGCAGAATTCACCCCTCCACTTT. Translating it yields CAWNGQQNSPLHF.

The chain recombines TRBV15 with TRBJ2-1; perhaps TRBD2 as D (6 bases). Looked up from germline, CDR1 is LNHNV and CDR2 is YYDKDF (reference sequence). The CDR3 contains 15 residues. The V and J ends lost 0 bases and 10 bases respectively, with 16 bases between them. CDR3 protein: CATSRETRLVKEQFF. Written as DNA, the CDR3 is TGTGCCACCAGCAGAGAAACCAGACTAGTTAAGGAGCAGTTCTTC.

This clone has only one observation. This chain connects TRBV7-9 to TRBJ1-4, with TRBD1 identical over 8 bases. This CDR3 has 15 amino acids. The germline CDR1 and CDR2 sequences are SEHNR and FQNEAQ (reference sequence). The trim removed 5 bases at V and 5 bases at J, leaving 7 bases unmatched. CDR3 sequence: CASSNYRDRNEKLFF. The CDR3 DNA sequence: TGTGCCAGCAGCAACTACCGGGACAGGAATGAAAAACTGTTTTTT.

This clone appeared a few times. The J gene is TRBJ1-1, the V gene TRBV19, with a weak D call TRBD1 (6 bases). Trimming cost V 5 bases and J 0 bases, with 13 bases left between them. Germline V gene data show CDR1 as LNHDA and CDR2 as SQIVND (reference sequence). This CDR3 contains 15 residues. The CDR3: CASSLYGQMNTEAFF. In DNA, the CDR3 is TGTGCCAGTAGTTTGTATGGACAGATGAACACTGAAGCTTTCTTT.

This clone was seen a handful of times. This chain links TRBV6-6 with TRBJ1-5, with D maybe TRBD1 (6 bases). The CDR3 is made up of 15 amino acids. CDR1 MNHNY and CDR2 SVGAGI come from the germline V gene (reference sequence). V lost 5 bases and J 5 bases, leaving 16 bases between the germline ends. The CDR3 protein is CASSGQSFSYQPQHF. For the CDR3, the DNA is TGTGCCAGCAGTGGACAGAGCTTTTCTTATCAGCCCCAGCATTTT.

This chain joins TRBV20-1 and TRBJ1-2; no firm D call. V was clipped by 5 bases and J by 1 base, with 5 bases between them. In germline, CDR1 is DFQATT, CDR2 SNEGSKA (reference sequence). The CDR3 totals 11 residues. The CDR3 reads CSAGHNYGYTF. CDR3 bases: TGCAGTGCTGGGCATAACTATGGCTACACCTTC.